This section outlines one T cell receptor beta chain sequence together with its context. Its antigen remains unidentified. The data were obtained in a study of T cell repertoires in cytomegalovirus infection. Study overall: Both CMV infection and a matching HLA type were indicated by public TCR beta signatures. Points from the study as a whole: Carriage of CMV together with the relevant HLA was identifiable through cumulative public TCR beta family frequency. The study found HLA-C-restricted CMV-specific TCR beta clonotypes dominating the ex vivo response.

The germline V and J ends were trimmed by 3 bases and 6 bases, with 15 bases remaining between them. Germline V CDR1 and CDR2: MDHEN, SYDVKM. This CDR3 contains 15 residues. TCRdb independently ran MiXCR on the reads; one entry per CDR3 protein. Counted here are hundreds of thousands of distinct CDR3 sequences, less than 40% occurring once; the ten biggest clones make up 2.5% to 3.5%. The sequence derives from a human donor in good health (CMV status not recorded). Some clones in this sample may be carry-over from other donors' samples. The sequenced material came from PBMCs. The V call is TRBV28, the J call TRBJ1-5, with D tentatively TRBD1 (6 bases). The CDR3 region has the DNA TGTGCCAGCAGTTTGGTACAGGGCCGCGTTCAGCCCCAGCATTTT. Amino acid sequence: CASSLVQGRVQPQHF.